This is a list of T cell receptor beta chains from one sample in a study of cytomegalovirus exposure and HLA in healthy donors. Generated by immunoSEQ multiplex PCR, the TCRdb table keeps only in-frame clones and is missing some. The data hold under 150,000 clones, with roughly two thirds observed a single time. What was sequenced was PBMCs. These receptors came from a man younger than 45 in good health and CMV-seropositive. CDR3s include the opening cysteine and the closing phenylalanine or tryptophan. D genes are given only for firm matches. The listing skips clone size in some rows; elsewhere it reads once, few, many or a size class.

v_call	clone_size	j_call	d_call	cdr3_aa	cdr3_nt
TRBV9	once	TRBJ2-1	.	CASSSRLGLFNEQFF	TGTGCCAGCAGCTCTAGACTAGGTTTGTTCAATGAGCAGTTCTTC
TRBV2	.	TRBJ2-7	TRBD2	CASTQPTSGRLIYEQYF	TGTGCCAGCACCCAACCCACTAGCGGGAGGTTGATTTACGAGCAGTACTTC
TRBV5-1	.	TRBJ1-1	.	CASSLAPATGTEAFF	TGCGCCAGCAGCTTGGCTCCAGCGACAGGCACTGAAGCTTTCTTT
TRBV18	.	TRBJ2-7	.	CASSPSRDEQYF	TGTGCCAGCTCACCCAGTCGTGACGAGCAGTACTTC
TRBV5-5	.	TRBJ2-1	TRBD2	CASHRGGSGYEQFF	TGTGCCAGCCATCGGGGGGGTAGCGGGTATGAGCAGTTCTTC
TRBV7-8	few	TRBJ2-2	.	CASSPPFPFRGTGELFF	TGTGCCAGCAGCCCACCCTTCCCATTTCGGGGCACCGGGGAGCTGTTTTTT
TRBV7-3	.	TRBJ1-1	.	CASSSGGNTEAFF	TGTGCCAGCTCCTCGGGAGGTAATACTGAAGCTTTCTTT
TRBV7-2	.	TRBJ2-1	.	CASSLASGTLYNEQFF	TGTGCCAGCAGCTTAGCTAGCGGAACTCTCTACAATGAGCAGTTCTTC
TRBV7-9	.	TRBJ1-1	TRBD1	CASSLMTGSTEAFF	TGTGCCAGCAGCCTGATGACAGGGTCGACTGAAGCTTTCTTT
TRBV18	few	TRBJ2-1	.	CASSPRDNEQFF	TGTGCCAGCTCACCCCGGGACAATGAGCAGTTCTTC
TRBV6-1	.	TRBJ2-7	TRBD2	CASSEEVAGGQLFDEQYF	TGTGCCAGCAGTGAAGAAGTGGCGGGAGGGCAATTATTCGACGAGCAGTACTTC
TRBV7-2	once	TRBJ2-1	TRBD1	CASSLFPGQGFNEQFF	TGTGCCAGCAGCTTATTCCCGGGACAGGGTTTCAATGAGCAGTTCTTC
TRBV5-1	.	TRBJ1-5	.	CASSLDGDPDQPQHF	TGCGCCAGCAGCTTGGACGGAGACCCCGATCAGCCCCAGCATTTT
TRBV5-4	.	TRBJ2-5	TRBD2	CASSSQSGSKETQYF	TGTGCCAGCAGCTCTCAGAGCGGGAGCAAAGAGACCCAGTACTTC
TRBV7-9	.	TRBJ2-1	.	CASSWGDGTYNEQFF	TGTGCCAGCAGCTGGGGGGACGGAACCTACAATGAGCAGTTCTTC
TRBV5-1	.	TRBJ2-1	TRBD2	CASSPTTTGSRGDEQFF	TGCGCCAGCAGCCCAACTACAACAGGAAGCCGGGGGGATGAGCAGTTCTTC
TRBV10-1	few	TRBJ2-5	TRBD2	CASGRLAGALGETQYF	TGCGCCAGCGGGAGACTAGCGGGAGCTCTGGGAGAGACCCAGTACTTC
TRBV11-3	few	TRBJ2-2	.	CASSLRTLANTGELFF	TGTGCCAGCAGCTTACGGACACTCGCGAACACCGGGGAGCTGTTTTTT
TRBV5-8	few	TRBJ2-6	TRBD2	CASSRGLAGLYSGANVLTF	TGTGCCAGCAGCCGGGGACTAGCGGGACTCTACTCTGGGGCCAACGTCCTGACTTTC
TRBV5-4	once	TRBJ1-1	TRBD1	CASSVSQGGTEAFF	TGTGCCAGCAGCGTATCACAGGGGGGCACTGAAGCTTTCTTT
TRBV18	.	TRBJ1-1	TRBD1	CASSRDRGETEAFF	TGTGCCAGCTCACGAGACAGGGGAGAAACTGAAGCTTTCTTT
TRBV11-2	.	TRBJ2-2	TRBD1	CASSLAVGTANTGELFF	TGTGCCAGCAGCTTAGCGGTAGGGACAGCGAACACCGGGGAGCTGTTTTTT
TRBV6-1	.	TRBJ1-3	.	CASSEHRMGGNTIYF	TGTGCCAGCAGTGAGCACAGGATGGGCGGAAACACCATATATTTT
TRBV14	.	TRBJ2-2	.	CASSPTANTGELFF	TGTGCCAGCAGCCCGACAGCCAACACCGGGGAGCTGTTTTTT
TRBV15	.	TRBJ1-5	.	CATSRGQLSSQHF	TGTGCCACCAGCAGAGGACAACTGAGTTCCCAGCATTTT
TRBV10-3	.	TRBJ2-7	TRBD2	CAISVLAGGDEQYF	TGTGCCATCAGTGTACTAGCGGGAGGGGACGAGCAGTACTTC
TRBV6-1	.	TRBJ1-2	.	CASSTGGTTVGYTF	TGTGCCAGCAGTACGGGTGGGACAACCGTAGGCTACACCTTC
TRBV18	.	TRBJ1-1	.	CASSPPNGRAFF	TGTGCCAGCTCACCCCCAAATGGTCGGGCTTTCTTT
TRBV7-9	.	TRBJ2-7	TRBD2	CASSSWTSGRSYEQYF	TGTGCCAGCAGCAGCTGGACTAGCGGGCGATCCTACGAGCAGTACTTC
TRBV27	once	TRBJ1-6	.	CASSGRWGLDNSPLHF	TGTGCCAGCAGCGGGAGGTGGGGTCTCGATAATTCACCCCTCCACTTT
TRBV11-3	.	TRBJ2-3	TRBD2	CASSHRGGLSTDTQYF	TGTGCCAGCAGCCACCGGGGGGGGCTGAGCACAGATACGCAGTATTTT
TRBV10-3	.	TRBJ1-6	TRBD1	CAISDPGQGEQPPLHF	TGTGCCATCAGTGACCCGGGACAGGGGGAACAGCCACCCCTCCACTTT
TRBV6-5	.	TRBJ1-1	.	CASSYSILEPTEAFF	TGTGCCAGCAGTTACTCGATCTTGGAGCCCACTGAAGCTTTCTTT
TRBV28	few	TRBJ2-1	TRBD2	CASTRGLAGGSEQFF	TGTGCCAGCACCAGAGGACTAGCGGGAGGTAGTGAGCAGTTCTTC
TRBV6-6	.	TRBJ1-5	.	CASSPQDQPQHF	TGTGCCAGCAGTCCCCAGGATCAGCCCCAGCATTTT
TRBV27	.	TRBJ1-1	.	CASSLLSRGDTEAFF	TGTGCCAGCAGTTTATTGTCCAGGGGAGACACTGAAGCTTTCTTT
TRBV14	once	TRBJ1-4	.	CASSQDLDRGEKLFF	TGTGCCAGCAGCCAAGATCTAGATCGAGGGGAAAAACTGTTTTTT
TRBV5-1	.	TRBJ2-3	.	CASSHADFPDTQYF	TGCGCCAGCAGCCACGCAGACTTTCCAGATACGCAGTATTTT
TRBV4-1	.	TRBJ2-2	.	CASSHPPVVGELFF	TGCGCCAGCAGCCACCCGCCAGTCGTCGGGGAGCTGTTTTTT
TRBV7-9	.	TRBJ1-1	.	CASSSQSGNTEAFF	TGTGCCAGCAGCTCACAGAGTGGGAACACTGAAGCTTTCTTT
TRBV19	once	TRBJ1-2	.	CASTPQLGGGYTF	TGTGCCAGTACTCCCCAGTTAGGAGGCGGCTACACCTTC
TRBV11-2	.	TRBJ2-3	.	CASSLDLTDTQYF	TGTGCCAGCAGCTTAGATCTAACAGATACGCAGTATTTT
TRBV25-1	.	TRBJ2-1	.	CASSVSGSSYNEQFF	TGTGCCAGCAGTGTCAGCGGAAGCTCCTACAATGAGCAGTTCTTC
TRBV27	.	TRBJ1-1	.	CASSLAGPGQMNTEAFF	TGTGCCAGCAGTTTAGCGGGTCCCGGACAGATGAACACTGAAGCTTTCTTT
TRBV6-5	once	TRBJ2-7	TRBD2	CASSYSPGTSYEQYF	TGTGCCAGCAGTTACTCGCCCGGGACTAGCTACGAGCAGTACTTC
TRBV7-9	once	TRBJ1-2	TRBD1	CASSFLEGTGHGYTF	TGTGCCAGCAGCTTTTTGGAAGGGACAGGGCATGGCTACACCTTC
TRBV7-3	few	TRBJ2-2	.	CASSWTVTGELFF	TGTGCCAGCAGCTGGACAGTCACCGGGGAGCTGTTTTTT
TRBV25-1	.	TRBJ1-1	.	CATAVSGAAFF	TGTGCAACAGCAGTATCAGGGGCGGCTTTCTTT
TRBV7-9	once	TRBJ2-7	.	CASSRSYEQYF	TGTGCCAGCAGCCGCTCCTACGAGCAGTACTTC
TRBV28	few	TRBJ1-1	.	CASSSSVATEAFF	TGTGCCAGCAGTTCGTCCGTGGCCACTGAAGCTTTCTTT
TRBV28	.	TRBJ1-2	.	CASSIPRTGGDYGYTF	TGTGCCAGCAGTATCCCTCGGACGGGGGGGGACTATGGCTACACCTTC
TRBV5-1	once	TRBJ2-7	.	CASSLIPGKSGEQYF	TGCGCCAGCAGCTTGATCCCAGGGAAATCGGGCGAGCAGTACTTC
TRBV11-1	.	TRBJ2-3	.	CASGEAAVGTDTQYF	TGTGCCAGCGGAGAAGCGGCCGTGGGCACAGATACGCAGTATTTT
TRBV5-1	.	TRBJ2-7	TRBD1	CASSYTGVHEQYF	TGCGCCAGCAGCTACACAGGGGTCCACGAGCAGTACTTC
TRBV4-3	.	TRBJ2-3	.	CASSQDYRASTDTQYF	TGCGCCAGCAGCCAAGATTACAGGGCTAGCACAGATACGCAGTATTTT
TRBV27	.	TRBJ2-1	TRBD2	CASSLIAGSYNEQFF	TGTGCCAGCAGTTTAATAGCGGGATCTTACAATGAGCAGTTCTTC
TRBV2	.	TRBJ2-2	TRBD2	CASSGASGRGTGELFF	TGTGCCAGCAGTGGGGCTAGCGGGAGGGGCACCGGGGAGCTGTTTTTT